A selection of T cell receptor beta chains follows, all from one sample in a study of T cells in Graves' hyperthyroidism and ophthalmopathy. Using its own MiXCR run on the multiplex PCR reads, TCRdb lists one record per CDR3 protein. Here the sample spans 300,000 to 400,000 distinct CDR3 sequences, under 25% being singletons. The sample comprised blood. The receptors stem from a woman aged 50 to 60 with Graves' hyperthyroidism. Both conserved end residues are part of each CDR3.

V: TRBV2; CDR3: CASSGSIARGTDTQYF
V: TRBV6-1; CDR3: CASSYSQGAVKQGWQYF
V: TRBV20-1; CDR3: CSARTQGSVNTEAFF
V: TRBV5-5; CDR3: CASSYGTGELFF
V: TRBV18; CDR3: CASSPPGSRGANYGYTF
V: TRBV7-9; CDR3: CASSLGTWGNYGYTF
V: TRBV7-3; CDR3: CASALMTSGAYNEQFF
V: TRBV6-2/TRBV6-3; CDR3: CASSLDRAITDTQYF
V: TRBV27; CDR3: CASMDRVNSPLHF
V: TRBV7-9; CDR3: CASSGDRGRYGYTF
V: TRBV24-1; CDR3: CATSDSGGRGSYNEQFF
V: TRBV20-1; CDR3: CSARDGTGAPYEQYF
V: TRBV2; CDR3: CASRTTTGGGSPLHF
V: TRBV12-3/TRBV12-4; CDR3: CASSSERPTDTQYF
V: TRBV5-4; CDR3: CASSLSSGGSTDTQYF
V: TRBV5-5; CDR3: CASSQAYRVPYTEAFF
V: TRBV20-1; CDR3: CSAYGLAGGSSYNEQFF
V: TRBV5-1; CDR3: CASSFTQGNTGELFF
V: TRBV11-2; CDR3: CASAGVTPYNEQFF
V: TRBV29-1; CDR3: CSVGADRVQGTQYF
V: TRBV12-3/TRBV12-4; CDR3: CASRMGQQGGNIQYF
V: TRBV4-1; CDR3: CASATNRAPDQPQHF
V: TRBV29-1; CDR3: CSVVGRGREETQYF
V: TRBV19; CDR3: CASGTGPPEQTKPQHF
V: TRBV19; CDR3: CASSTRAWGYTF
V: TRBV4-1; CDR3: CASSQRGLAGDNEQFF
V: TRBV5-6; CDR3: CASSFPGTNVLTF
V: TRBV6-1; CDR3: CASSVSRGGTANSNQPQHF
V: TRBV6-2/TRBV6-3; CDR3: CASTTQGGAEAFF
V: TRBV15; CDR3: CATSRDAGSGGRNTEAFF
V: TRBV28; CDR3: CASSWAQGKTGYTF
V: TRBV2; CDR3: CASSQGEGYTF
V: TRBV19; CDR3: CASKKGIETNYGYTF
V: TRBV18; CDR3: CASSPEPMTDYGYTF
V: TRBV20-1; CDR3: CSATFTGGLNQPQHF
V: TRBV27; CDR3: CASSSGQGREKLFF
V: TRBV11-3; CDR3: CASSLEGGSEQFF
V: TRBV5-1; CDR3: CASSDGQGGNQPQHF
V: TRBV20-1; CDR3: CSARHYIPGEQFF
V: TRBV18; CDR3: CASSPPGLVTDTQYF